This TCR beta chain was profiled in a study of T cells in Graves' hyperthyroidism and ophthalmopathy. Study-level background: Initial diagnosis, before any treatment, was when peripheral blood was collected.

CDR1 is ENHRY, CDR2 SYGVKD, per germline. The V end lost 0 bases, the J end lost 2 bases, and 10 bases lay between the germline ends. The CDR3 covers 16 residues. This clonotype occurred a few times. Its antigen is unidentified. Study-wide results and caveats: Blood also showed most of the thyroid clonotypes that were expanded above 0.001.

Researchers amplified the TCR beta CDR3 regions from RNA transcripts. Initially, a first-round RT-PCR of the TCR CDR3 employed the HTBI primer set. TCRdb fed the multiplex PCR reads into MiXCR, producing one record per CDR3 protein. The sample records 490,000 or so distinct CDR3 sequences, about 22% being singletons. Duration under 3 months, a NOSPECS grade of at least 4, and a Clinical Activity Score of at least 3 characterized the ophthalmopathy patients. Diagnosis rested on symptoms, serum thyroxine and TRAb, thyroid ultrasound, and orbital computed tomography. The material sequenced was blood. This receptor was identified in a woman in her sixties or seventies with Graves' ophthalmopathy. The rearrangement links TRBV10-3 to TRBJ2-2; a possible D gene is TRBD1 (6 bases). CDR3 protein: CAISESGAANTGELFF. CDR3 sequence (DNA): TGTGCCATCAGTGAGTCGGGGGCAGCCAACACCGGGGAGCTGTTTTTT.